This is a list of T cell receptor beta chains from one sample in a study of blood T cell repertoires in COVID-19. Using immunoSEQ multiplex PCR, the repertoire was profiled, and TCRdb retains in-frame clones only, with some absent. The sample lists about 260,000 clones, around 87% seen once, with about 1.4% in the top ten. Material: peripheral blood. The receptors were sampled from a woman aged 40 to 50 who had recovered from COVID-19. Both conserved end residues are part of each CDR3. A D gene is named only where the DNA matches it firmly. Where a row states a size, it is once, few, many or the class of an expanded clone; other rows omit it.

D: TRBD1
V: TRBV10-3
size: .
J: TRBJ1-6
DNA: TGTGCCGTCTCGCCGGGACAGGGGGCAGGTTCCTATAATTCACCCCTCCACTTT
CDR3: CAVSPGQGAGSYNSPLHF

D: .
V: TRBV27
size: .
J: TRBJ2-5
DNA: TGTGCCAGCAGTTCTTGGGCAGACCAGAGGACCCAGTACTTC
CDR3: CASSSWADQRTQYF

D: .
V: TRBV5-8
size: .
J: TRBJ2-1
DNA: TGTGCCAGCAGCCCCCATGAGGGCGGGGGCGGGCAGTTCTTC
CDR3: CASSPHEGGGGQFF

D: .
V: TRBV15
size: .
J: TRBJ1-2
DNA: TGTGCCACCAGCAGAGAGCACGGTAACTATGGCTACACCTTC
CDR3: CATSREHGNYGYTF

D: .
V: TRBV5-1
size: .
J: TRBJ1-4
DNA: TGCGCCAGCAGCTCGGGACTTTCAACTAATGAAAAACTGTTTTTT
CDR3: CASSSGLSTNEKLFF

D: TRBD1
V: TRBV5-1
size: .
J: TRBJ2-7
DNA: TGCGCCAGCAGCTCGGACAGGGGGAAATACGAGCAGTACTTC
CDR3: CASSSDRGKYEQYF

D: TRBD1
V: TRBV18
size: .
J: TRBJ1-1
DNA: TGTGCCAGCTCAGGGACAGAGAACACTGAAGCTTTCTTT
CDR3: CASSGTENTEAFF

D: .
V: TRBV9
size: once
J: TRBJ1-2
DNA: TGTGCCAGCAGCCTCCACAGGGAACTCCCCTTTGGCTACACCTTC
CDR3: CASSLHRELPFGYTF

D: .
V: TRBV11-2
size: few
J: TRBJ1-2
DNA: TGTGCCAGCAGCGCTACAGGGAGTCGCTATGGCTACACCTTC
CDR3: CASSATGSRYGYTF

D: TRBD1
V: TRBV27
size: .
J: TRBJ2-5
DNA: TGTGCCAGCAGCCCCAGGGGACAGGGAGAGACCCAGTACTTC
CDR3: CASSPRGQGETQYF

D: .
V: TRBV6-2/TRBV6-3
size: .
J: TRBJ2-7
DNA: TGTGCCAGCAGTTCATCCAGGGGTTCCGAGCAGTACTTC
CDR3: CASSSSRGSEQYF

D: .
V: TRBV12-3/TRBV12-4
size: .
J: TRBJ2-2
DNA: TGTGCCAGCAGGGGGCAGGGCGGGGAGCTGTTTTTT
CDR3: CASRGQGGELFF

D: TRBD1
V: TRBV29-1
size: .
J: TRBJ2-2
DNA: TGCAGCGATACAGGGGACGGCACGACCGGGGAGCTGTTTTTT
CDR3: CSDTGDGTTGELFF

D: .
V: TRBV5-1
size: .
J: TRBJ1-2
DNA: TGCGCCAGCAGCTTGACAGGGAATGGCTACACCTTC
CDR3: CASSLTGNGYTF

D: TRBD1
V: TRBV4-1
size: .
J: TRBJ2-7
DNA: TGCGCCAGCAGTTGGACAGGGGCCTACGAGCAGTACTTC
CDR3: CASSWTGAYEQYF

D: TRBD1
V: TRBV6-2/TRBV6-3
size: .
J: TRBJ1-1
DNA: TGTGCCAGCAGCCAACCAGGGGGGCTCACTGAAGCTTTCTTT
CDR3: CASSQPGGLTEAFF

D: .
V: TRBV9
size: .
J: TRBJ2-5
DNA: TGTGCCAGCAGCGTTGACCTGCGGGAGACCCAGTACTTC
CDR3: CASSVDLRETQYF

D: TRBD2
V: TRBV19
size: .
J: TRBJ2-7
DNA: TGTGCCAGTAGTATTTCCGGGGGGACCTACGAGCAGTACTTC
CDR3: CASSISGGTYEQYF

D: .
V: TRBV27
size: .
J: TRBJ1-1
DNA: TGTGCCAGCAGTTTACAGCACAGGGCCACTGAAGCTTTCTTT
CDR3: CASSLQHRATEAFF

D: TRBD1
V: TRBV9
size: .
J: TRBJ2-7
DNA: TGTGCCAGCAGCGACGGGACAGGCGGCTACGAGCAGTACTTC
CDR3: CASSDGTGGYEQYF

D: TRBD1
V: TRBV18
size: .
J: TRBJ1-2
DNA: TGTGCCAGCTCACCCGGGACAGGGGACCTCTATGGCTACACCTTC
CDR3: CASSPGTGDLYGYTF

D: .
V: TRBV28
size: .
J: TRBJ1-4
DNA: TGTGCCAGCAGTTTTGGGGGGATTAATGAAAAACTGTTTTTT
CDR3: CASSFGGINEKLFF

D: .
V: TRBV5-6
size: .
J: TRBJ2-3
DNA: TGTGCCAGCAGCCTGGACTGGTACACAGATACGCAGTATTTT
CDR3: CASSLDWYTDTQYF

D: .
V: TRBV6-1
size: .
J: TRBJ1-2
DNA: TGTGCCAGCAGTGAAATAGGCTACACCTTC
CDR3: CASSEIGYTF

D: TRBD1
V: TRBV4-3
size: .
J: TRBJ1-6
DNA: TGCGCCAGCAGAGGGACAGTTAACTATAATTCACCCCTCCACTTT
CDR3: CASRGTVNYNSPLHF

D: TRBD1
V: TRBV19
size: .
J: TRBJ2-5
DNA: TGTGCCAGTAGTCCAGGGGGCGCAGAGACCCAGTACTTC
CDR3: CASSPGGAETQYF

D: TRBD1
V: TRBV6-4
size: .
J: TRBJ1-2
DNA: TGTGCCAGCAGTGAAGGGGGCGGAGCTGCCTACACCTTC
CDR3: CASSEGGGAAYTF

D: .
V: TRBV5-6
size: .
J: TRBJ1-5
DNA: TGTGCCAGCAGCTTGGGACTAAAACAGCCCCAGCATTTT
CDR3: CASSLGLKQPQHF

D: .
V: TRBV11-3
size: few
J: TRBJ2-1
DNA: TGTGCCAGCAGCTTGGCCGGGACACACTACAATGAGCAGTTCTTC
CDR3: CASSLAGTHYNEQFF

D: TRBD2
V: TRBV4-1
size: .
J: TRBJ2-5
DNA: TGCGCCAGCAGCCAACATAGCGGGGGGGCCGTGACCCAGTACTTC
CDR3: CASSQHSGGAVTQYF

D: .
V: TRBV7-9
size: few
J: TRBJ1-6
DNA: TGTGCCAGCAGCGGCTGGCCGGGGGGTTCACCCCTCCACTTT
CDR3: CASSGWPGGSPLHF

D: TRBD1
V: TRBV5-1
size: .
J: TRBJ2-5
DNA: TGCGCCAGCAGCTTATCGGGACAGGGGGGAGAGACCCAGTACTTC
CDR3: CASSLSGQGGETQYF

D: TRBD1
V: TRBV30
size: .
J: TRBJ1-1
DNA: TGTGCCTGGACCCCCCCGGGACAGGGGACGCAGCTGAACACTGAAGCTTTCTTT
CDR3: CAWTPPGQGTQLNTEAFF

D: .
V: TRBV21-1
size: .
J: TRBJ2-3
DNA: TGTGCCAGCAGCCCTCGGCGAGGGAGCACAGATACGCAGTATTTT
CDR3: CASSPRRGSTDTQYF

D: TRBD2
V: TRBV5-1
size: .
J: TRBJ2-5
DNA: TGCGCCAGCAGCCCTCCGGCGGGGCGGGGGGAGACCCAGTACTTC
CDR3: CASSPPAGRGETQYF

D: .
V: TRBV19
size: .
J: TRBJ1-1
DNA: TGTGCCAGCCGAGCAGGGGAATGGACTGAAGCTTTCTTT
CDR3: CASRAGEWTEAFF

D: .
V: TRBV5-1
size: once
J: TRBJ2-6
DNA: TGCGCCAGCAGCTTTACTGCGGGGGCCAACGTCCTGACTTTC
CDR3: CASSFTAGANVLTF

D: .
V: TRBV5-1
size: .
J: TRBJ1-5
DNA: TGCGCCAGCAGCCTTCTGCCGGGGCAGCCCCAGCATTTT
CDR3: CASSLLPGQPQHF

D: .
V: TRBV5-1
size: .
J: TRBJ2-1
DNA: TGCGCCAGCAGCTTGCTGGGGGCCAGCTCCTACAATGAGCAGTTCTTC
CDR3: CASSLLGASSYNEQFF

D: TRBD2
V: TRBV5-1
size: .
J: TRBJ2-5
DNA: TGCGCCAGCAGCTCGCTGGGACTAGCGGGTAACCAAGAGACCCAGTACTTC
CDR3: CASSSLGLAGNQETQYF

D: .
V: TRBV4-3
size: .
J: TRBJ1-5
DNA: TGCGCCAGCAGCCAAGATGGAGGGGATCAGCCCCAGCATTTT
CDR3: CASSQDGGDQPQHF

D: TRBD1
V: TRBV18
size: .
J: TRBJ1-1
DNA: TGTGCCAGCTCAGACCACTTAGACAGGGCTGAAGCTTTCTTT
CDR3: CASSDHLDRAEAFF

D: TRBD1
V: TRBV5-4
size: .
J: TRBJ2-3
DNA: TGTGCCAGCAGCCACCGGGACAGGGGAGATACGCAGTATTTT
CDR3: CASSHRDRGDTQYF

D: .
V: TRBV5-1
size: once
J: TRBJ2-3
DNA: TGCGCCAGCAGCTTTAGTACAGATACGCAGTATTTT
CDR3: CASSFSTDTQYF

D: TRBD1
V: TRBV10-3
size: .
J: TRBJ1-4
DNA: TGTGCCATCAGTGAAAGGACAGGCGTATATGGAACTAATGAAAAACTGTTTTTT
CDR3: CAISERTGVYGTNEKLFF

D: TRBD1
V: TRBV5-1
size: .
J: TRBJ1-1
DNA: TGCGCCAGCAGCTTGGTCTCCGGGACAGGGGCGAACACTGAAGCTTTCTTT
CDR3: CASSLVSGTGANTEAFF

D: .
V: TRBV6-2/TRBV6-3
size: .
J: TRBJ1-6
DNA: TGTGCCAGCAGTTACTCGCGGCTGCTTAATTCACCCCTCCACTTT
CDR3: CASSYSRLLNSPLHF

D: TRBD2
V: TRBV4-3
size: .
J: TRBJ2-1
DNA: TGCGCCAGCAGAGCGGGGGGCTACAATGAGCAGTTCTTC
CDR3: CASRAGGYNEQFF

D: .
V: TRBV2
size: .
J: TRBJ2-3
DNA: TGTGCCAGCAGTGACCTCACAGATACGCAGTATTTT
CDR3: CASSDLTDTQYF

D: TRBD2
V: TRBV4-1
size: .
J: TRBJ2-5
DNA: TGCGCCAGCAGCTCACTCGGCGAGCGGGGGGGGTTTCTTGGGCAAGAGACCCAGTACTTC
CDR3: CASSSLGERGGFLGQETQYF

D: TRBD1
V: TRBV11-2
size: .
J: TRBJ2-1
DNA: TGTGCCAGCAGCTTGGACAGGGGGCCCCGATTTGGCTCCTACAATGAGCAGTTCTTC
CDR3: CASSLDRGPRFGSYNEQFF

D: TRBD1
V: TRBV7-9
size: .
J: TRBJ2-7
DNA: TGTGCCAGCAGCTCATCCGACAGGGGCGATTCCTACGAGCAGTACTTC
CDR3: CASSSSDRGDSYEQYF

D: .
V: TRBV12-3/TRBV12-4
size: .
J: TRBJ2-7
DNA: TGTGCCAGCAGTTTAGGTGGCTCAGGGGAGCAGTACTTC
CDR3: CASSLGGSGEQYF

D: .
V: TRBV3-1/TRBV3-2
size: .
J: TRBJ2-7
DNA: TGTGCCAGCAGCCACCTCGGACACCCAGACGAGCAGTACTTC
CDR3: CASSHLGHPDEQYF

D: .
V: TRBV5-1
size: .
J: TRBJ1-6
DNA: TGCGCCAGCCGAGACAGTTCCTATAATTCACCCCTCCACTTT
CDR3: CASRDSSYNSPLHF

D: TRBD1
V: TRBV27
size: .
J: TRBJ1-4
DNA: TGTGCCAGCAGTTTCCTCGGAGCACAGGGGGCAAGATCTGAAAAACTGTTTTTT
CDR3: CASSFLGAQGARSEKLFF

D: TRBD2
V: TRBV6-5
size: .
J: TRBJ2-3
DNA: TGTGCCAGCACTAAAGGGGCGGGAGGCACAGATACGCAGTATTTT
CDR3: CASTKGAGGTDTQYF

D: .
V: TRBV19
size: .
J: TRBJ1-2
DNA: TGTGCCAGTAGTATTTACGACAGGCGCCCCTATGGCTACACCTTC
CDR3: CASSIYDRRPYGYTF

D: .
V: TRBV18
size: .
J: TRBJ2-1
DNA: TGTGCCAGCTCACCATTTCTCGCGGGGGCCTACTACAATGAGCAGTTCTTC
CDR3: CASSPFLAGAYYNEQFF